This T cell receptor beta chain was sequenced during a study of blood T cells in healthy people across ages. A J-beta primer mix and a sample-barcoded 5' primer were used in a second PCR of about 7 to 12 cycles. Every single cDNA molecule received a tag from a template-switch adaptor with 12 random nucleotides. TCRdb called the 5' RACE reads again in MiXCR, with one record for every CDR3 protein. The repertoire includes over a million distinct CDR3 sequences, 40% to 55% of them detected once, and 18% sits in the top ten. This clonotype occurred a few times. Each of the donors had around 9 milliliters of peripheral blood drawn into EDTA-treated Vacutainer tubes. Sequencing was carried out using blood. This receptor was obtained from a woman in her sixties in good health.

The CDR3 DNA reads as TGTGCCAGCAGCGTAAATTACCCCGGGGAGCTGTTTTTT. Translation: CASSVNYPGELFF. This rearrangement joins TRBV9 to TRBJ2-2; unclear D gene. Trimming took off 1 base at V and 6 bases at J, with 7 bases between the two ends. Looked up from germline, CDR1 is SGDLS and CDR2 is YYNGEE. The CDR3 sequence is 13 residues long.